These 20 T cell receptor beta chains originate from one sample sequenced in a study of vaccination and CD4 T cells after COVID-19. Sample time point: late sampling 161 to 241 days after vaccination in a few convalescent patients. TCRdb reprocessed the PCR reads via MiXCR and lists one record per CDR3 protein. This sample has 25,000 to 35,000 distinct CDR3 sequences, with 49% found just once. The sample was CD4+ T cells from blood, taken about 7 months after SARS-CoV-2 vaccination. The source is a human donor who had recovered from COVID-19.

This clonotype came up once. The chain couples TRBV4-3 to TRBJ2-1, with 11 nucleotides matching TRBD2. The ends lost 4 bases at V and 3 bases at J; junction bases unmatched: 5. Germline CDR1 reads LGHNA; CDR2 reads YSLEER. The CDR3 is 16 residues long. CDR3 amino acids: CASSPRLAGNYNEQFF. The CDR3 DNA reads as TGCGCCAGCAGCCCGCGACTAGCGGGAAACTACAATGAGCAGTTCTTC.

This clonotype was counted once. The chain couples TRBV6-1 to TRBJ1-1; D possibly corresponds to TRBD1 (5 bases). CDR3 length: 15 amino acids. The germline V gene encodes CDR1 MNHNS and CDR2 SASEGT. Trimming took off 4 bases at V and 1 base at J, with 13 bases between the two ends. Here the CDR3 reads CASSVYLGPNTEAFF. The CDR3 coding sequence is TGTGCCAGCAGTGTCTATTTGGGACCGAACACTGAAGCTTTCTTT.

This clonotype has just a few counts. The chain is built from TRBV20-1 and TRBJ2-1; D uncertain. The V gene's germline CDR1 is DFQATT and CDR2 SNEGSKA (reference sequence). The CDR3 sequence is 13 residues long. V was trimmed by 6 bases and J by 4 bases, leaving 13 bases between them. CDR3 coding DNA: TGCAGTGCACCGCTCCCTCCGTACAATGAGCAGTTCTTC. The encoded protein is CSAPLPPYNEQFF.

By sample share, this clonotype is medium-sized. The V and J genes are TRBV6-4 and TRBJ2-3; 11 nucleotides match TRBD1. With 4 bases clipped from V and 4 bases from J, the junction kept 1 base outside the gene matches. CDR3 length equals 14 residues. Per the germline V gene, CDR1 is MRHNA and CDR2 is SNTAGT. CDR3 amino acids: CASSGTGGADTQYF. The CDR3 nucleotides read TGTGCCAGCAGTGGGACAGGGGGCGCAGATACGCAGTATTTT.

The CDR3: CASALVPGELFF. DNA for the CDR3: TGTGCCAGCGCTTTGGTCCCCGGGGAGCTGTTTTTT. J is TRBJ2-2 and V is TRBV25-1, with D unclear. The length of the CDR3 is 12 residues. V shed 8 bases and J shed 6 bases, with 10 bases lying between them. Germline V gene sequence: CDR1 MGHDK, CDR2 SYGVNS.

The chain is built from TRBV6-1 and TRBJ1-4, with D possibly being TRBD1 (5 bases). Trimming pared 5 bases from V and 13 bases from J, leaving 14 bases between. The V gene's germline CDR1 is MNHNS and CDR2 SASEGT. This CDR3 is 12 amino acids long. CDR3 amino acids: CASSTSGRGLFF. The DNA for the CDR3 is TGTGCCAGCAGTACCTCCGGGAGGGGACTGTTTTTT.

Only a few counts were recorded for this clonotype. V usage is TRBV27 and J usage is TRBJ1-6, with D perhaps matching TRBD1 (5 bases). Trimming took off 4 bases at V and 7 bases at J, with 14 bases between the two ends. Per the germline V gene, CDR1 is MNHEY and CDR2 is SMNVEV (reference sequence). The CDR3 totals 15 residues. CDR3 in amino acids: CASSSDPGRNSPLHF. The CDR3, as DNA: TGTGCCAGCAGTTCGGACCCGGGGCGGAATTCACCCCTCCACTTT.

V usage is TRBV19 and J usage is TRBJ1-5; 8 bases map to TRBD1. The CDR3 contains 15 residues. CDR1 and CDR2 (germline): LNHDA, SQIVND (reference sequence). Trimming at V came to 5 bases and at J to 5 bases, leaving 8 bases not matched to a gene. This chain's CDR3 is CASSPADRVDQPQHF. DNA of the CDR3: TGTGCCAGTAGTCCGGCGGACAGGGTCGATCAGCCCCAGCATTTT.

The chain links TRBV7-8 to TRBJ2-1, with D possibly being TRBD2 (5 bases). The J call is in doubt because the DNA end fits TRBJ2-7 better. CDR3 length: 15 amino acids. CDR1 is SGHVS and CDR2 is FQNEAQ in the germline V gene. The CDR3 region has the DNA TGTGCCAGCAGCTTAAGTTTAGCGCGGCGCTACGAGCAGTACTTC. Residues: CASSLSLARRYEQYF.

The chain uses TRBV6-1 and TRBJ2-1, with 8 bases identical to TRBD2. The CDR3 extends over 15 amino acids. The ends lost 6 bases at V and 7 bases at J; junction bases unmatched: 11. Germline lookup yields CDR1 MNHNS and CDR2 SASEGT. The CDR3 sequence: CASSLLRAGANEQFF. The DNA for the CDR3 is TGTGCCAGCAGCCTCCTGCGAGCGGGAGCTAATGAGCAGTTCTTC.

This chain connects TRBV28 to TRBJ1-5; D ambiguous. The germline gives CDR1 MDHEN, CDR2 SYDVKM. The V and J ends lost 3 bases and 6 bases respectively, with 9 bases between them. The CDR3 contains 13 residues. The CDR3 loop reads CASSFSTGQPQHF. The CDR3 DNA reads as TGTGCCAGCAGTTTTTCTACCGGTCAGCCCCAGCATTTT.

This clonotype is classed as medium-sized (0.01 to 0.1%). This sequence joins TRBV6-1 and TRBJ2-7, with 7 nucleotides matching TRBD2. Trimming at V came to 3 bases and at J to 2 bases, leaving 1 base not matched to a gene. Germline values: CDR1 MNHNS, CDR2 SASEGT. CDR3 length equals 13 residues. DNA of the CDR3: TGTGCCAGCAGTGAGCGGGAGACCTACGAGCAGTACTTC. Its protein product is CASSERETYEQYF.

The J gene is TRBJ2-7, the V gene TRBV7-8; D is uncertain. The CDR3 sequence is 12 residues long. V shed 2 bases and J shed 3 bases, with 5 bases lying between them. Germline V gene sequence: CDR1 SGHVS, CDR2 FQNEAQ. CDR3 protein: CASSLTNYEQYF. CDR3 nucleotides: TGTGCCAGCAGCTTAACCAACTACGAGCAGTACTTC.

The genes are TRBV7-9 and TRBJ2-2; no clear D gene. V was clipped by 11 bases and J by 4 bases, with 17 bases between them. The CDR3 runs to 14 residues. CDR1 is SEHNR, CDR2 FQNEAQ, per germline (reference sequence). CDR3 nucleotides: TGTGCCCCTTTATGGAGCTCGAGCACCGGGGAGCTGTTTTTT. It specifies CAPLWSSSTGELFF.

Only a few counts were recorded for this clonotype. This sequence joins TRBV27 and TRBJ1-3; D gene unclear. This CDR3 region has 13 residues. Germline V gives CDR1 MNHEY, CDR2 SMNVEV (reference sequence). V lost 5 bases and J lost 4, with 9 bases in between. Here the CDR3 reads CASSRTWGNTIYF. The CDR3 bases are TGTGCCAGCAGTAGGACGTGGGGAAACACCATATATTTT.

This clonotype appeared a few times. For the CDR3, the DNA is TGTGCCAGCAGCTGGAGGACAGGGGGCGCCTACGAGCAGTACTTC. It yields the protein CASSWRTGGAYEQYF. The chain carries TRBV7-2 and TRBJ2-7, with TRBD1 matching over 11 bases. CDR1 and CDR2 from the germline V gene are SGHTA and FQGNSA. V gave up 4 bases and J gave up 2 bases; unmatched junction bases: 4. The CDR3 runs to 15 residues.

The rearrangement links TRBV27 to TRBJ1-1; D is perhaps TRBD1 (5 bases). The CDR3 loop spans 13 amino acids. The V gene lost 6 bases and the J gene lost 2 bases, with 10 bases spanning the gap. Germline CDR1 MNHEY, CDR2 SMNVEV (reference sequence). CDR3 amino acids: CASRGLGNTEAFF. As DNA, the CDR3 is TGTGCCAGCAGGGGACTGGGAAACACTGAAGCTTTCTTT.

The chain joins TRBV15 to TRBJ2-2; 8 bases agree with TRBD1. Trimming removed 2 bases from V and 1 base from J; junction bases left unmatched: 6. CDR1 and CDR2 (germline): LNHNV, YYDKDF (reference sequence). The CDR3 runs 17 residues. CDR3 in amino acids: CATSRKRQGWNTGELFF. CDR3 coding DNA: TGTGCCACCAGCAGAAAGCGACAGGGGTGGAACACCGGGGAGCTGTTTTTT.

The J gene is TRBJ2-7, the V gene TRBV7-9, with D possibly matching TRBD2 (6 bases). The CDR3 has 15 amino acids. CDR1 is SEHNR and CDR2 is FQNEAQ in the germline V gene (reference sequence). Trimming cost V 5 bases and J 0 bases, with 14 bases left between them. CDR3 in DNA: TGTGCCAGCAGCCCAGAGAGGGGACTCTCCTACGAGCAGTACTTC. It translates to CASSPERGLSYEQYF.

The rearrangement uses TRBV24-1 and TRBJ1-2; 7 bases line up with TRBD1. Germline CDR1 is KGHDR and CDR2 is SFDVKD. The trim removed 3 bases at V and 4 bases at J, leaving 4 bases unmatched. The CDR3 totals 14 residues. The CDR3 region has the DNA TGTGCCACCAGTGATACAGGGGAGGGCTATGGCTACACCTTC. The encoded protein is CATSDTGEGYGYTF.